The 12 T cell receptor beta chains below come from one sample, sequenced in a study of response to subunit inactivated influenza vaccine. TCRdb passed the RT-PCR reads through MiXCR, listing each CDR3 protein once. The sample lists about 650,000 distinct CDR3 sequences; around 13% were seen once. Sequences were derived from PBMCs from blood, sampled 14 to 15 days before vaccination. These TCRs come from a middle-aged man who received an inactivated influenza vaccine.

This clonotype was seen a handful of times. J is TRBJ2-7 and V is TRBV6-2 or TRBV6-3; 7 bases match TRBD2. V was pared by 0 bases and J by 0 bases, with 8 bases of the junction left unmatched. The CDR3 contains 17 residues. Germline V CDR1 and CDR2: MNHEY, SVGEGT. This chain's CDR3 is CASSYSVSRDYSYEQYF. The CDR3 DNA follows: TGTGCCAGCAGTTACTCGGTTAGCAGGGACTACTCCTACGAGCAGTACTTC.

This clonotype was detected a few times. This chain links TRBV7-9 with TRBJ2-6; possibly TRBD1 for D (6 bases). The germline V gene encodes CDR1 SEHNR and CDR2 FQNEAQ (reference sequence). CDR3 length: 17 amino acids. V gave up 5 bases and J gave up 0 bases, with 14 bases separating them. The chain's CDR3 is CASSPDQGSSGANVLTF. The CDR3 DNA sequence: TGTGCCAGCAGCCCCGACCAGGGGAGCTCTGGGGCCAACGTCCTGACTTTC.

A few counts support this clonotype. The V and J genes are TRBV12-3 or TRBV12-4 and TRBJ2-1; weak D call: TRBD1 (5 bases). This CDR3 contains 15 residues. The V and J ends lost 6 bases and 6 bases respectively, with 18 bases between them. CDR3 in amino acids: CASSPTALGPNEQFF. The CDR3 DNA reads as TGTGCCAGCAGCCCGACAGCATTGGGCCCCAATGAGCAGTTCTTC.

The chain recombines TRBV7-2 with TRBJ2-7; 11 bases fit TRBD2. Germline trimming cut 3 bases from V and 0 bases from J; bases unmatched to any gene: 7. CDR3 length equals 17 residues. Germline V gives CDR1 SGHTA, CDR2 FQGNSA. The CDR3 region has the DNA TGTGCCAGCAGCTTCTTAGCTAGCGGGAGGAGCTCCTACGAGCAGTACTTC. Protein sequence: CASSFLASGRSSYEQYF. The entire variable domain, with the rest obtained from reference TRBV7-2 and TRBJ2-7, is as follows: GAGVSQSPSNKVTEKGKDVELRCDPISGHTALYWYRQSLGQGLEFLIYFQGNSAPDKSGLPSDRFSAERTGGSVSTLTIQRTQQEDSAVYLCASSFLASGRSSYEQYFGPGTRLTVT.

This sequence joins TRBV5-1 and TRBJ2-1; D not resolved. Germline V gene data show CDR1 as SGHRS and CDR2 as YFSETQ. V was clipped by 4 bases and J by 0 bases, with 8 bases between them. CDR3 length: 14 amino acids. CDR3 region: CASSAESSYNEQFF. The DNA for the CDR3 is TGCGCCAGCAGCGCGGAGAGCTCCTACAATGAGCAGTTCTTC.

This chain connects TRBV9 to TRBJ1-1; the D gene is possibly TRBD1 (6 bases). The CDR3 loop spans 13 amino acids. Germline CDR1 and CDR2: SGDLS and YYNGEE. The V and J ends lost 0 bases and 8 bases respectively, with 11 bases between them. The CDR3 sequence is CASSVVSQGEAFF. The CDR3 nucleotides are TGTGCCAGCAGCGTAGTTAGCCAGGGGGAAGCTTTCTTT.

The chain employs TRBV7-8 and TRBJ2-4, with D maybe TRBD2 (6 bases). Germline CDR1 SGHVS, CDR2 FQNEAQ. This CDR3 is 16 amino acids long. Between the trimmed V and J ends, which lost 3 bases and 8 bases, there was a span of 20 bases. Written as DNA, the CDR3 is TGTGCCAGCAGCTTTATAAATTGGGGGGAAGGAGACATTCAGTACTTC. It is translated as CASSFINWGEGDIQYF.

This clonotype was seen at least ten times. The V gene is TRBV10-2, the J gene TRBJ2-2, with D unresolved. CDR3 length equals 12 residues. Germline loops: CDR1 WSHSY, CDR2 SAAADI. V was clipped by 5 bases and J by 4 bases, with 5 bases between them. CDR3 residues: CASSQVTGELFF. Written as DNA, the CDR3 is TGCGCCAGCAGTCAGGTCACCGGGGAGCTGTTTTTT.

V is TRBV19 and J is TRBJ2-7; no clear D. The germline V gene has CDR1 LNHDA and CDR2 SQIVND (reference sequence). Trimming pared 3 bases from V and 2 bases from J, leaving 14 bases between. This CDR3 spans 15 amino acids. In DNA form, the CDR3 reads TGTGCCAGTAGTATCGGTGAAGGGTCAGCCTACGAGCAGTACTTC. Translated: CASSIGEGSAYEQYF.

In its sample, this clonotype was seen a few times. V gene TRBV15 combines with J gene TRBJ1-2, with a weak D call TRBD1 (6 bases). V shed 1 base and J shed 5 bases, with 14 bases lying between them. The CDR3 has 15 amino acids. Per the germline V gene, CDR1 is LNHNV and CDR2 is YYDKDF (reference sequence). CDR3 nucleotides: TGTGCCACCAGCAGAGGAAGCAGGGGAGATTATGGCTACACCTTC. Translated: CATSRGSRGDYGYTF.

The CDR3 region is CSGGENSETQYF. CDR3 nucleotides: TGCAGCGGCGGGGAAAACTCAGAGACCCAGTACTTC. The rearrangement links TRBV29-1 to TRBJ2-5; maybe TRBD2 (6 bases). CDR3 size: 12 residues. Trimming pared 7 bases from V and 4 bases from J, leaving 13 bases between. Germline CDR1 is SQVTM and CDR2 is ANQGSEA.

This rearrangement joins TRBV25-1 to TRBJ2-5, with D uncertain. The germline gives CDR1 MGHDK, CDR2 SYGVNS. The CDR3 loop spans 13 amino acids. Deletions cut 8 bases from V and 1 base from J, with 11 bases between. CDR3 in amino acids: CASLIPGQETQYF. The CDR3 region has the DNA TGTGCCAGCCTTATCCCCGGCCAAGAGACCCAGTACTTC.